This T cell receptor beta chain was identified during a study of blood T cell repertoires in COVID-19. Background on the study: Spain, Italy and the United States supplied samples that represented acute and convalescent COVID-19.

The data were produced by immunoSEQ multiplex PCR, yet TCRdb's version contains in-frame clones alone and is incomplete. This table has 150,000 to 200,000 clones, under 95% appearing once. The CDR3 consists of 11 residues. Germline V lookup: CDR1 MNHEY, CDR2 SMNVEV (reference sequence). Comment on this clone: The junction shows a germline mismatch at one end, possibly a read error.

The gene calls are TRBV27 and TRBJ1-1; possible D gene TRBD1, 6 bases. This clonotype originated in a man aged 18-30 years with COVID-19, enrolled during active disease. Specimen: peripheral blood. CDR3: CASSAGTHLSF. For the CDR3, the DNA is TGTGCCAGCAGTGCCGGGACACACCTTTCCTTT.